This T cell receptor (beta chain) was documented in a study of immune evolution from preneoplasia to lung adenocarcinoma. Germline V gene data show CDR1 as SGHTA and CDR2 as FQGNSA. The CDR3 loop spans 15 amino acids. Trimming took 8 bases from V and 0 from J; bases not matched to a gene: 6. Profiled with immunoSEQ multiplex PCR; TCRdb holds only in-frame clones, not every one. The data show over 3,000 clones, with 76% seen just once and more than 10% held by the top ten. Premalignant or tumor cells were enriched by macro-dissection after pathologic assessment. The rearrangement uses TRBV7-2 and TRBJ2-2; TRBD1 matches 7 bases. The clonotype originates from a person in their sixties or seventies with lung adenocarcinoma. Sequenced sample: FFPE lung adenocarcinoma in situ tissue. In nucleotides, the CDR3 is TGTGCCAGCTATCCGGGACAGTCGAACACCGGGGAGCTGTTTTTT. Protein product: CASYPGQSNTGELFF. The full variable domain, completed using reference TRBV7-2 and TRBJ2-2, is GAGVSQSPSNKVTEKGKDVELRCDPISGHTALYWYRQSLGQGLEFLIYFQGNSAPDKSGLPSDRFSAERTGGSVSTLTIQRTQQEDSAVYLCASYPGQSNTGELFFGEGSRLTVL.